The T cell receptor beta chain under discussion was sequenced for a study of CD8 T cells in ankylosing spondylitis (TCRdb year 2017). Background on the whole study: The study set out to find disease-linked TCR variants by profiling T cell receptor beta repertoires in ankylosing spondylitis patients and healthy donors. The whole study cohort included over a hundred healthy donors and 25 ankylosing spondylitis patients. Samples of peripheral blood were taken, and for ankylosing spondylitis patients, synovial fluid was collected as well. On the study overall, not on this receptor specifically: The disease-linked clones were reported as significantly enriched in matched synovial fluid samples from ankylosing spondylitis patients. Some motif variants had previously been reported in the synovial fluid and blood of reactive arthritis patients, which suggests shared mechanisms of disease initiation. A TCR beta motif made up of fewer than 10 highly homologous amino acid variants appeared to be characteristic of blood from ankylosing spondylitis patients. The disease-linked clones showed a CD8+ phenotype and occurred at relatively low frequencies in peripheral blood.

Sequencing instrument: Illumina HiSeq 2500. TCR beta libraries were prepared by quantitative 5'-RACE with molecular barcodes. Concerning the study's data processing: Disease-linked TCR variants were identified with a new computational method built on a probabilistic model of VDJ rearrangement. TCRdb itself trimmed the public reads at Q25 with fastp, ran MiXCR and retained productive beta chains. Rows are combined by CDR3 protein, so each entry shows the most common genes and DNA. The V and J calls and clone size are TCRdb's, not the authors'. The table for this sample lists fewer than 400,000 distinct CDR3 sequences; 6.5% to 10% of them were counted only once. The ten largest clones capture roughly 14% of the sample. This clonotype came up many times. This clone's antigen is unknown. There are no base qualities to consult, and no much larger clone falls within one base. This TCR was sampled from a male donor with ankylosing spondylitis. The material sequenced was blood, either unsorted or a sorted T cell fraction (not recorded which).

The nucleotides are TGTGCGACCCAAGCTAACTATGGCTACACCTTC. This is translated as CATQANYGYTF. The V and J segments used are TRBV28 and TRBJ1-2, with an unclear D gene assignment. The CDR3 has 11 amino acids, counting the end cysteine and phenylalanine. Only the CDR3 DNA stays, 33 bases, in frame from base 1. From a lookup of the germline V gene, CDR1 and CDR2 are MDHEN and SYDVKM.